The rows below give T cell receptor beta chains drawn from one sample of a study of CD8 T cell repertoires and HIV-1 epitope variants. This table comes from immunoSEQ multiplex PCR, and its TCRdb copy is limited to in-frame clones, with some not included. The sample lists around 5,400 clones; around 71% were seen once. No antigen is known for these receptors. Sequencing input: cultured CD8+ T cells derived from PBMCs. These receptors all stem from a male donor with HIV. Each CDR3 is given with its conserved first and last residue. D genes are given only for firm matches. Where a row states a size, it is once, few, many or the class of an expanded clone; other rows omit it.

clone_size	j_call	d_call	v_call	cdr3_nt	cdr3_aa
.	TRBJ2-2	.	TRBV27	TGTGCCAGCGCGAACACCGGGGAGCTGTTTTTT	CASANTGELFF
few	TRBJ2-5	.	TRBV14	TGTGCCAGCAGCTCTCGCCGGGGGAAGAGAGAGACCCAGTACTTC	CASSSRRGKRETQYF
.	TRBJ1-1	.	TRBV28	TGTGCCAGCAGGACTTTATATGGCAGGCTGAACACTGAAGCTTTCTTT	CASRTLYGRLNTEAFF
.	TRBJ2-7	.	TRBV27	TGTGCCAGCAGTTTATCTGTGGGCCACTACGAGCAGTACTTC	CASSLSVGHYEQYF
.	TRBJ2-1	.	TRBV6-5	TGTGCCAGCAGTTCCCTCGGCAGGTCCAATGAGCAGTTCTTC	CASSSLGRSNEQFF
.	TRBJ1-1	.	TRBV6-5	TGTGCCAGCAGTTACGACTCGGGGCAGGTGAGAACTGAAGCTTTCTTT	CASSYDSGQVRTEAFF
.	TRBJ1-6	TRBD1	TRBV28	TGTGCCAGCAGCCGTCAACAGGGGAACGGTTCACCCCTCCACTTT	CASSRQQGNGSPLHF
.	TRBJ1-4	TRBD1	TRBV7-9	TGTGCCAGCAGCCGGACAGGGCTAACTTTGTCAAATGAAAAACTGTTTTTT	CASSRTGLTLSNEKLFF
.	TRBJ1-2	.	TRBV29-1	TGCAGCGTTGAAAGTGAGACCGCTAACTATGGCTACACCTTC	CSVESETANYGYTF
.	TRBJ2-1	.	TRBV9	TGTGCCAGCAGCACCAGAGGGGGGTCGGGGAAGAATGAGCAGTTCTTC	CASSTRGGSGKNEQFF
.	TRBJ1-1	.	TRBV6-5	TGTGCCAGCAGTCTTGGACGGATCACTGAAGCTTTCTTT	CASSLGRITEAFF
.	TRBJ2-2	TRBD1	TRBV2	TGTGCCAGCAACCCAGGGGGCTCCGGGGAGCTGTTTTTT	CASNPGGSGELFF
.	TRBJ1-1	TRBD1	TRBV5-1	TGCGCCAGCAGCTTCGGGACAGGGGGCTTGAACACTGAAGCTTTCTTT	CASSFGTGGLNTEAFF
.	TRBJ1-1	.	TRBV7-8	TGTGCCAGCAGCACGGTAGCAGGGTCCCCTGAAGCTTTCTTT	CASSTVAGSPEAFF
once	TRBJ2-4	TRBD1	TRBV5-6	TGTGCCAGCAGCTTACAGGGGGCCTTGGGAAACATTCAGTACTTC	CASSLQGALGNIQYF
.	TRBJ2-5	.	TRBV29-1	TGCAGCGTCGAAGAGACAGAGACCCAGTACTTC	CSVEETETQYF
few	TRBJ2-7	.	TRBV28	TGTGCCAGCAGTTTTGGGGCCCGCGGTTCTCTTGGGTACGAGCAGTACTTC	CASSFGARGSLGYEQYF
.	TRBJ2-7	.	TRBV19	TGTGCCAGTAGTATAATCGGGTACGAGCAGTACTTC	CASSIIGYEQYF
.	TRBJ2-1	.	TRBV11-1	TGTGCCAGCAGCTTGAGACTAGAGTACAATGAGCAGTTCTTC	CASSLRLEYNEQFF
.	TRBJ2-1	TRBD2	TRBV6-5	TGTGCCAGCAGTTACTCCTCTAGCGGGGGGGCCAATGAGCAGTTCTTC	CASSYSSSGGANEQFF
.	TRBJ2-1	.	TRBV6-5	TGTGCCAGCAGTTACCTTGGGCGGTCCAATGAGCAGTTCTTC	CASSYLGRSNEQFF
few	TRBJ1-5	.	TRBV10-2	TGCGCCAGCAGGGGGGGGGAGAGCAATCAGCCCCAGCATTTT	CASRGGESNQPQHF